Below, 17 T cell receptor beta chains from the same sample are listed, as sequenced in a study of blood T cell repertoires in COVID-19. The data were produced by immunoSEQ multiplex PCR, yet TCRdb's version contains in-frame clones alone and is incomplete. The sample contains some 170,000 clones, more than 80% of which appear only once. The sequenced sample consisted of peripheral blood. These receptors originate from an older woman with COVID-19, enrolled during active disease.

The chain joins TRBV13 to TRBJ2-2; D remains unclear. The CDR3 is made up of 16 amino acids. CDR1 and CDR2 (germline): PRHDT, FYEKMQ (reference sequence). Trimming removed 0 bases from V and 0 bases from J, with 8 bases in between. In DNA form, the CDR3 reads TGTGCCAGCAGCTTAGGGCTTCAGGCGAACACCGGGGAGCTGTTTTTT. Encoded protein: CASSLGLQANTGELFF.

To note about this clone: Other DNA sequences in this specimen translate into the identical CDR3. This chain uses TRBV18 with TRBJ1-2; D perhaps matches TRBD1 (5 bases). V was cut by 0 bases and J by 8 bases, with 10 bases left in between. Germline V gene lookup returns CDR1 KGHSH and CDR2 LQKENI. There are 13 residues in the CDR3. The CDR3 loop is CASSPPQGGGYTF. The DNA of the CDR3 is TGTGCCAGCTCACCACCGCAGGGTGGGGGCTACACCTTC.

V usage is TRBV30 and J usage is TRBJ1-1; 7 bases agree with TRBD1. Unmatched junction bases numbered 4, after V lost 5 bases and J lost 1 base. Germline lookup yields CDR1 GTSNPN and CDR2 SVGIG (reference sequence). The CDR3 length is 13 residues. The CDR3 sequence: CAWSQGRNTEAFF. In DNA form, the CDR3 reads TGTGCCTGGTCACAGGGGCGGAACACTGAAGCTTTCTTT.

This chain connects TRBV15 to TRBJ1-2; D unresolved. CDR1 LNHNV and CDR2 YYDKDF come from the germline V gene (reference sequence). The CDR3 extends over 14 amino acids. Trimming removed 5 bases at V and 5 bases at J, with 15 bases between. Here the CDR3 reads CATSGGAGWYGYTF. Here the CDR3 DNA reads TGTGCCACCAGCGGCGGTGCGGGCTGGTATGGCTACACCTTC.

The rearrangement joins TRBV20-1 to TRBJ1-1; no clear D. This CDR3 spans 13 amino acids. V lost 3 bases, J lost 4 bases, and 12 bases lay in between. The germline gives CDR1 DFQATT, CDR2 SNEGSKA (reference sequence). CDR3 sequence (DNA): TGCAGTGCTAGTCGGGGTGCGGGCACTGAAGCTTTCTTT. It translates to CSASRGAGTEAFF.

This clone is a singleton in its sample. The V and J genes are TRBV9 and TRBJ2-2, with D unclear. From germline, CDR1 is SGDLS and CDR2 YYNGEE. V lost 0 bases and J lost 5, with 11 bases in between. CDR3 length equals 15 residues. CDR3 sequence: CASSVGGPRTGELFF. In DNA, the CDR3 is TGTGCCAGCAGCGTAGGAGGCCCCAGAACCGGGGAGCTGTTTTTT.

This chain uses TRBV27 with TRBJ2-1; TRBD2 agrees at 9 bases. V dropped 8 bases and J dropped 4; count of bases not matched to a gene: 6. The V gene's germline CDR1 is MNHEY and CDR2 SMNVEV (reference sequence). The CDR3 spans 14 residues. CDR3 bases: TGTGCCAGCCGGCTTGCGGGGGGGTACAATGAGCAGTTCTTC. Translating it yields CASRLAGGYNEQFF.

This rearrangement joins TRBV5-1 to TRBJ2-1; D remains unclear. V lost 0 bases, J lost 2 bases, and 9 bases lay in between. CDR3 length: 15 residues. Per germline, CDR1 SGHRS and CDR2 YFSETQ. In DNA form, the CDR3 reads TGCGCCAGCAGCTTGGATCCGGTCCCCTACAATGAGCAGTTCTTC. It translates to CASSLDPVPYNEQFF. The whole variable domain, remainder taken from reference TRBV5-1 and TRBJ2-1, is KAGVTQTPRYLIKTRGQQVTLSCSPISGHRSVSWYQQTPGQGLQFLFEYFSETQRNKGNFPGRFSGRQFSNSRSEMNVSTLELGDSALYLCASSLDPVPYNEQFFGPGTRLTVL.

The CDR3 sequence: CASSQDRGASSGANVLTF. The CDR3 bases are TGTGCCAGCAGCCAAGACAGGGGGGCAAGCTCTGGGGCCAACGTCCTGACTTTC. V gene TRBV4-2 combines with J gene TRBJ2-6; a weak D match, TRBD1 (7 bases). The CDR3 extends over 18 amino acids. Between the trimmed V and J ends, which lost 0 bases and 0 bases, there was a span of 12 bases. Germline CDR1 is LGHNA and CDR2 is YNFKEQ.

The J gene is TRBJ1-2, the V gene TRBV12-3 or TRBV12-4; D not certain. The CDR3 spans 13 residues. V lost 8 bases, J lost 4 bases, and 14 bases lay in between. DNA for the CDR3: TGTGCCAGCGGCCGCGGGTCGGCCTATGGCTACACCTTC. Its translation: CASGRGSAYGYTF.

V is TRBV27 and J is TRBJ1-5; D not resolved. Per germline, CDR1 MNHEY and CDR2 SMNVEV (reference sequence). V dropped 1 base and J dropped 5 bases, with 6 bases sitting between them. The CDR3 spans 13 residues. Written as DNA, the CDR3 is TGTGCCAGCAGTTTATTTCGGGATCAGCCCCAGCATTTT. It yields the protein CASSLFRDQPQHF.

This chain links TRBV19 with TRBJ2-7; no clear D gene. The V gene's germline CDR1 is LNHDA and CDR2 SQIVND (reference sequence). CDR3 length: 13 residues. The V end lost 3 bases, the J end lost 0 bases, and 6 bases lay between the germline ends. CDR3 amino acids: CASSITVSYEQYF. The CDR3 nucleotides read TGTGCCAGTAGTATCACAGTCTCCTACGAGCAGTACTTC.

This clone was observed a handful of times. V is TRBV5-4 and J is TRBJ1-5; D is undetermined. V lost 4 bases and J lost 1, with 9 bases in between. The CDR3 totals 14 residues. CDR1 SGHNT and CDR2 YYREEE come from the germline V gene (reference sequence). Here the CDR3 reads CASSQRGSNQPQHF. DNA for the CDR3: TGTGCCAGCAGCCAGCGAGGAAGCAATCAGCCCCAGCATTTT.

The V call is TRBV7-9, the J call TRBJ2-2; tentative D call: TRBD2 (6 bases). The CDR3 has 18 amino acids. The V and J ends lost 5 bases and 3 bases respectively, with 22 bases between them. Germline-derived CDR1 and CDR2 are SEHNR and FQNEAQ (reference sequence). The CDR3 reads CASSPLGGTARDTGELFF. The DNA for the CDR3 is TGTGCCAGCAGCCCCCTCGGCGGGACCGCTAGGGACACCGGGGAGCTGTTTTTT.

The rearrangement links TRBV27 to TRBJ1-2; 9 bases line up with TRBD1. Per the germline V gene, CDR1 is MNHEY and CDR2 is SMNVEV (reference sequence). The CDR3 is made up of 17 amino acids. The ends lost 3 bases at V and 1 base at J; junction bases unmatched: 9. CDR3 nucleotide sequence: TGTGCCAGCAGTTTCCTCACGACAGGGGGTGGTAACTATGGCTACACCTTC. Its protein is CASSFLTTGGGNYGYTF.

The chain uses TRBV11-1 and TRBJ1-3; D gene ambiguous. Between the trimmed V and J ends, which lost 3 bases and 0 bases, there was a span of 9 bases. Per the germline V gene, CDR1 is SGHAT and CDR2 is FQDESV (reference sequence). The CDR3 is made up of 15 amino acids. DNA for the CDR3: TGTGCCAGCAGCTTCACAGCCGACTCTGGAAACACCATATATTTT. It codes for CASSFTADSGNTIYF.

V usage is TRBV7-2 and J usage is TRBJ1-4; D ambiguous. Trimming removed 5 bases from V and 6 bases from J, with 16 bases in between. Per germline, CDR1 SGHTA and CDR2 FQGNSA. This CDR3 contains 15 residues. The CDR3 spells CASSPAGIPDEKLFF. The CDR3 DNA reads as TGTGCCAGCAGCCCGGCCGGGATCCCTGATGAAAAACTGTTTTTT.